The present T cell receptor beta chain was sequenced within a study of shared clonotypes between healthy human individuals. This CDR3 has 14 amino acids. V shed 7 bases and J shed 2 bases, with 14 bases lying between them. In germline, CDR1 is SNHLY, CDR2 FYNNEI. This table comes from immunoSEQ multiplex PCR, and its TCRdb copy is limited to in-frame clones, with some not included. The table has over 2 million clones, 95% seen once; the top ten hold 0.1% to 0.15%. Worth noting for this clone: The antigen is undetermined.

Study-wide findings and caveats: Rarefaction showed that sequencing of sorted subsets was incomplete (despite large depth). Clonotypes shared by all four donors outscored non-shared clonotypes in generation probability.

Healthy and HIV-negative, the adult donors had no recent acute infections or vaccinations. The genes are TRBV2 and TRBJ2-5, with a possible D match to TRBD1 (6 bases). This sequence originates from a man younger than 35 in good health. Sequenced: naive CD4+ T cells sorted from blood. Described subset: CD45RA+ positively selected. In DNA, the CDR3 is TGTGCCAGCAAGAATGGACAGCGACAAGAGACCCAGTACTTC. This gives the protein CASKNGQRQETQYF.